What follows are 10 T cell receptor beta chains derived from one specimen sequenced in a study of cytomegalovirus exposure and HLA in healthy donors. Profiling relied on immunoSEQ multiplex PCR, and the TCRdb table lists in-frame clones only, not all of them. The table shows over 85,000 clones, with about 95% occurring only once. Specimen: PBMCs. Receptors were obtained from a woman between 18 and 29 years old in good health and CMV-seronegative.

This sequence joins TRBV28 and TRBJ1-4, with a tentative D call TRBD1 (5 bases). There are 15 residues in the CDR3. From germline, CDR1 is MDHEN and CDR2 SYDVKM. The V end lost 10 bases, the J end lost 12 bases, and 27 bases lay between the germline ends. CDR3 region: CATLANLVGDRELFF. The CDR3 nucleotides read TGTGCCACCCTAGCGAATCTGGTGGGGGACCGTGAACTGTTTTTT.

This rearrangement joins TRBV10-3 to TRBJ2-3, with 14 bases aligning to TRBD2. The junction had 3 bases not matched to a gene; V was cut back by 4 bases and J by 0 bases. The CDR3 runs to 17 residues. Germline lookup yields CDR1 ENHRY and CDR2 SYGVKD. CDR3 loop: CAISGTSGGPSTDTQYF. The CDR3 nucleotides read TGTGCCATCAGTGGGACTAGCGGGGGGCCTAGCACAGATACGCAGTATTTT.

The gene calls are TRBV18 and TRBJ2-1, with 7 bases aligning to TRBD2. The junction had 4 bases not matched to a gene; V was cut back by 1 base and J by 4 bases. CDR1 KGHSH and CDR2 LQKENI come from the germline V gene. The CDR3 runs to 15 residues. CDR3 bases: TGTGCCAGCTCACCACTAGCGGGTTCATACAATGAGCAGTTCTTC. It is translated as CASSPLAGSYNEQFF. The variable domain in full, completed from reference TRBV18 and TRBJ2-1, reads NAGVMQNPRHLVRRRGQEARLRCSPMKGHSHVYWYRQLPEEGLKFMVYLQKENIIDESGMPKERFSAEFPKEGPSILRIQQVVRGDSAAYFCASSPLAGSYNEQFFGPGTRLTVL.

The chain is built from TRBV10-3 and TRBJ1-3; D call uncertain. The length of the CDR3 is 16 residues. The V gene lost 0 bases and the J gene lost 1 base, with 10 bases spanning the gap. Germline V lookup: CDR1 ENHRY, CDR2 SYGVKD. This CDR3 is CAISESRDGSGNTIYF. CDR3 DNA: TGTGCCATCAGTGAGTCGAGGGATGGGTCTGGAAACACCATATATTTT.

This clone appeared a single time. The chain carries TRBV10-3 and TRBJ1-4; 10 nucleotides align to TRBD1. The CDR3 loop spans 15 amino acids. Germline CDR1 ENHRY, CDR2 SYGVKD. V lost 6 bases and J lost 6; bases outside the gene matches: 7. DNA of the CDR3: TGTGCCATCAGCTCTGAGGGACAGGGGTATGAAAAACTGTTTTTT. Its translation is CAISSEGQGYEKLFF.

J is TRBJ2-3 and V is TRBV19; TRBD1 might be the D (5 bases). The ends were cut back, 6 bases at V and 0 bases at J, with 13 bases in the middle. The CDR3 consists of 15 residues. Germline loops: CDR1 LNHDA, CDR2 SQIVND (reference sequence). This chain's CDR3 is CASSLQGPSTDTQYF. CDR3 DNA: TGTGCCAGTAGCCTCCAGGGTCCTAGCACAGATACGCAGTATTTT.

This chain connects TRBV6-1 to TRBJ1-3, with no clear D. Trimming left V 1 base short and J 0 bases short, with 7 bases between. Germline V gives CDR1 MNHNS, CDR2 SASEGT. CDR3 length: 15 residues. CDR3 region: CASSEVDYSGNTIYF. The CDR3 DNA reads as TGTGCCAGCAGTGAAGTTGACTACTCTGGAAACACCATATATTTT.

The chain uses TRBV2 and TRBJ1-4; 8 bases map to TRBD1. Trimming at V came to 10 bases and at J to 8 bases, leaving 9 bases not matched to a gene. Germline V gene data show CDR1 as SNHLY and CDR2 as FYNNEI. The CDR3 loop spans 13 amino acids. CDR3 residues: CATSGQGTEKLFF. CDR3 in DNA: TGTGCCACCTCCGGACAGGGTACGGAAAAACTGTTTTTT.

This chain joins TRBV7-9 and TRBJ2-7, with TRBD2 matching 7 bases. Germline V gene lookup returns CDR1 SEHNR and CDR2 FQNEAQ (reference sequence). This CDR3 contains 13 residues. Unmatched junction bases numbered 2, after V lost 3 bases and J lost 3 bases. CDR3 DNA sequence: TGTGCCAGCAGCTTGGGGGGGAACTACGAGCAGTACTTC. Protein product: CASSLGGNYEQYF.

The chain links TRBV19 to TRBJ1-2; TRBD1 matches 8 bases. In germline, CDR1 is LNHDA, CDR2 SQIVND (reference sequence). The CDR3 is 17 amino acids. V dropped 5 bases and J dropped 4; count of bases not matched to a gene: 15. CDR3 amino acids: CASSPGTGTGILYGYTF. The DNA of the CDR3 is TGTGCCAGTAGTCCGGGGACCGGGACAGGAATTCTCTATGGCTACACCTTC.